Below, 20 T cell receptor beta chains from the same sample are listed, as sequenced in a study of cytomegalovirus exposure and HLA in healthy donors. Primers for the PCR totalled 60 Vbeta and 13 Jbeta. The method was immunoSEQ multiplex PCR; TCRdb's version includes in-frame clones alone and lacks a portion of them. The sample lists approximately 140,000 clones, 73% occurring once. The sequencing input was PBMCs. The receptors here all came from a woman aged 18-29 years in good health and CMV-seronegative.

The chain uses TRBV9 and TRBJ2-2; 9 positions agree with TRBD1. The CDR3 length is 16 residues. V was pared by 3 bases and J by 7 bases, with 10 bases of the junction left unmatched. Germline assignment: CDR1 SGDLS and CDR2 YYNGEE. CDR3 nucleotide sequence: TGTGCCAGCAGCGCCCGGACAGGGGCCTTCGGCGGGGAGCTGTTTTTT. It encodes CASSARTGAFGGELFF. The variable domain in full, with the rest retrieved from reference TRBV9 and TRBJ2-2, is DSGVTQTPKHLITATGQRVTLRCSPRSGDLSVYWYQQSLDQGLQFLIQYYNGEERAKGNILERFSAQQFPDLHSELNLSSLELGDSALYFCASSARTGAFGGELFFGEGSRLTVL.

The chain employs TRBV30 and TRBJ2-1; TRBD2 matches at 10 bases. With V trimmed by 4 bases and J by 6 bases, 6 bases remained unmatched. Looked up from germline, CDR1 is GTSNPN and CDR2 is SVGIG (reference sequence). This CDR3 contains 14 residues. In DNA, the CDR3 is TGTGCCTGGACTAGCGGGAGTCGAGTCAATGAGCAGTTCTTC. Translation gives CAWTSGSRVNEQFF.

CDR3 nucleotide sequence: TGTGCCAGCAGCGTCCGGGATTCACCCCTCCACTTT. This codes for CASSVRDSPLHF. The chain joins TRBV9 to TRBJ1-6; no definite D call. V was cut by 2 bases and J by 8 bases, with 5 bases left in between. The CDR3 has 12 amino acids. CDR1 SGDLS and CDR2 YYNGEE come from the germline V gene.

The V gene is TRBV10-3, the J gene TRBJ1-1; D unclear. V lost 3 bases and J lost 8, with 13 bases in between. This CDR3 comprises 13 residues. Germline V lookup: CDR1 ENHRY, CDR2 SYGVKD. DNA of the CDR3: TGTGCCATCAGTGATTTTGCCAGTGTAGAAGCTTTCTTT. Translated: CAISDFASVEAFF.

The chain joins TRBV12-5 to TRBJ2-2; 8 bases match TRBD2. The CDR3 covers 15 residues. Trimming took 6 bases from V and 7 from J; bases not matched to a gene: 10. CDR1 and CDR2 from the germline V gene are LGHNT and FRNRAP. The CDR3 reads CASGSSGRGNGELFF. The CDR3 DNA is TGTGCTAGTGGCTCGAGCGGGAGAGGCAACGGGGAGCTGTTTTTT. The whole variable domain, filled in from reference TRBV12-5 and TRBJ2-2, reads DARVTQTPRHKVTEMGQEVTMRCQPILGHNTVFWYRQTMMQGLELLAYFRNRAPLDDSGMPKDRFSAEMPDATLATLKIQPSEPRDSAVYFCASGSSGRGNGELFFGEGSRLTVL.

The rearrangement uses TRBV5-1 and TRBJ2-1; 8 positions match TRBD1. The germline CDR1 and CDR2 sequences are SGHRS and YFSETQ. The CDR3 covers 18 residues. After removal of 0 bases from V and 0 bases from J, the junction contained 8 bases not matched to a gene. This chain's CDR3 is CASSLELGQGSSYNEQFF. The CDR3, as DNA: TGCGCCAGCAGCTTGGAATTAGGACAGGGATCCTCCTACAATGAGCAGTTCTTC.

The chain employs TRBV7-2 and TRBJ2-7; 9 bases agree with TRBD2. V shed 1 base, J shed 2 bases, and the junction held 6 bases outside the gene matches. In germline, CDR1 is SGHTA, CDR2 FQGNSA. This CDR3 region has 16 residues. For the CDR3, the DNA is TGTGCCAGCAGCTTAGTCGGAGCGGGGGGACCCTACGAGCAGTACTTC. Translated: CASSLVGAGGPYEQYF.

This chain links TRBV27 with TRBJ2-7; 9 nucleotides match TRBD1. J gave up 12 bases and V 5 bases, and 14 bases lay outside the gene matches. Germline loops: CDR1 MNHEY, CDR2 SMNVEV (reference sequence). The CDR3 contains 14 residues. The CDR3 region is CASSPTGTGTLRYF. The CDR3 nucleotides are TGTGCCAGCAGTCCGACCGGGACAGGGACTTTGCGGTACTTC.

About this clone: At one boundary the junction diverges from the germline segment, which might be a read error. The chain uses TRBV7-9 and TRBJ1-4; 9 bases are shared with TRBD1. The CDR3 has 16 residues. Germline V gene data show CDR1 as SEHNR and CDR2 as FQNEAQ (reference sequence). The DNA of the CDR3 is TGCGCCAGCAGCCAAGATCTGGGACAGGGATTTGAAAAACTGTTTTTT. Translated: CASSQDLGQGFEKLFF.

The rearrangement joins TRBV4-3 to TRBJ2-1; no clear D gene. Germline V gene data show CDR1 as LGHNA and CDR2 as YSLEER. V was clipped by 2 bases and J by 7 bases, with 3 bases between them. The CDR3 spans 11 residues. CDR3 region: CASSQYNEQFF. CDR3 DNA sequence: TGCGCCAGCAGCCAATATAATGAGCAGTTCTTC.

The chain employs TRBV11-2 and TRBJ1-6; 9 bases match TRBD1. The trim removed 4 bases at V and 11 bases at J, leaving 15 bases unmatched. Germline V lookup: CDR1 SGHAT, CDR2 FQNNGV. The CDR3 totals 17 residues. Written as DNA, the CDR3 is TGTGCCAGCAGCTCCCCGGGACAGGGATTGAGAGATGCACCCCTCCACTTT. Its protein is CASSSPGQGLRDAPLHF.

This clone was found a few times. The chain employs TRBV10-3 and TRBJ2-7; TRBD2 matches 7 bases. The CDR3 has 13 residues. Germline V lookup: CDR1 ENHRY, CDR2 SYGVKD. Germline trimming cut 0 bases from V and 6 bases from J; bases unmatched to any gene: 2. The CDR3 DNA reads TGTGCCATCAGTGAGTCGGGGACTATCGAGCAGTACTTC. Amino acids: CAISESGTIEQYF.

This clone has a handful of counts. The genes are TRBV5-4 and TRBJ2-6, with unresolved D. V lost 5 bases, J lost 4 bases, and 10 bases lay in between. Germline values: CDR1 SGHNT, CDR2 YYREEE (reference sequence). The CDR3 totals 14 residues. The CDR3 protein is CASSHYQGANVLTF. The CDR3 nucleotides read TGTGCCAGCAGTCATTATCAGGGGGCCAACGTCCTGACTTTC.

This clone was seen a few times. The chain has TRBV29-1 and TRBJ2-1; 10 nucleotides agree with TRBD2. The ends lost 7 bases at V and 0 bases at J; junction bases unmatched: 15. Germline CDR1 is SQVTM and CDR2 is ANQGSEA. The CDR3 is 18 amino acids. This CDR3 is CSAAKGRASGGSYNEQFF. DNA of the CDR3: TGCAGCGCGGCAAAGGGTCGGGCTAGCGGGGGCTCCTACAATGAGCAGTTCTTC.

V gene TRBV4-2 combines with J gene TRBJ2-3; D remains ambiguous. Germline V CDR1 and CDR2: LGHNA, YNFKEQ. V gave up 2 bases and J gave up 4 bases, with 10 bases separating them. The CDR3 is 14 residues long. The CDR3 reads CASSQSERADTQYF. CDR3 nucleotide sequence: TGTGCCAGCAGCCAATCAGAGCGCGCAGATACGCAGTATTTT.

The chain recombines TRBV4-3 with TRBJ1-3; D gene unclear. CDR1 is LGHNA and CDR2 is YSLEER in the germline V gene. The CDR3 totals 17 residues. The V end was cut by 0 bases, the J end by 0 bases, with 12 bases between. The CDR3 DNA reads TGCGCCAGCAGCCAAGAAGACATTCGACACTCTGGAAACACCATATATTTT. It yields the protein CASSQEDIRHSGNTIYF.

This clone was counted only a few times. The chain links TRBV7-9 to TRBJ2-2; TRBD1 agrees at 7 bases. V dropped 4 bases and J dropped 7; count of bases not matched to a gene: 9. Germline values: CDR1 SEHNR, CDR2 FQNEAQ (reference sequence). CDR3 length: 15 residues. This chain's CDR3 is CASSYDRDGHGELFF. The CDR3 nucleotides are TGTGCCAGCAGCTACGACAGGGATGGTCACGGGGAGCTGTTTTTT.

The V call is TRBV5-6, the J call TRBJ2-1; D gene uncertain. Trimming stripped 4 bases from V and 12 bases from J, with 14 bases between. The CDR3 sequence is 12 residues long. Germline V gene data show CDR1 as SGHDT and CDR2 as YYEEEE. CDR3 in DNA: TGTGCCAGCAGCCCTGACCGACGAGGGCAGTTCTTC. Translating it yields CASSPDRRGQFF.

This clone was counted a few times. CDR3 in DNA: TGTGCCAGCAGCGACAGCTCGAATTCACCCCTCCACTTT. This sequence encodes CASSDSSNSPLHF. The chain has TRBV5-6 and TRBJ1-6; maybe TRBD1 (5 bases). V was pared by 4 bases and J by 7 bases, with 9 bases between. This CDR3 contains 13 residues. Germline-derived CDR1 and CDR2 are SGHDT and YYEEEE.

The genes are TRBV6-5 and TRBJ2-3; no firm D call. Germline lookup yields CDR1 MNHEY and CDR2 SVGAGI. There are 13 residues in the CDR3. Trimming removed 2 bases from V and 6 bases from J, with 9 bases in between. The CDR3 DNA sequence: TGTGCCAGCAGTTACCGTCAGGCCGATACGCAGTATTTT. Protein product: CASSYRQADTQYF.